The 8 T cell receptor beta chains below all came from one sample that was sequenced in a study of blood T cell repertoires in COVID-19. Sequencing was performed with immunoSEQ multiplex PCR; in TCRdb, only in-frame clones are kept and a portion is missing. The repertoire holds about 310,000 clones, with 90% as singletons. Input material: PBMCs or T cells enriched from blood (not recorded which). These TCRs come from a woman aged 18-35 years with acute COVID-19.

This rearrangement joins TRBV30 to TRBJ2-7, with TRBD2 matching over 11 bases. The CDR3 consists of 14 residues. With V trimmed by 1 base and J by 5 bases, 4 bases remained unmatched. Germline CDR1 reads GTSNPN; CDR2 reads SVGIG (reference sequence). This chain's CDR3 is CAWSGLAGIDEQYF. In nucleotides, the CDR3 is TGTGCCTGGAGTGGACTAGCGGGAATCGACGAGCAGTACTTC.

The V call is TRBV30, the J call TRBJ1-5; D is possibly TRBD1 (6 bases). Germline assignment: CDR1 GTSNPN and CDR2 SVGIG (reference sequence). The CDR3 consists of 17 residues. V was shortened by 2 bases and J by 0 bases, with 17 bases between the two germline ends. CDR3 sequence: CAWSPRGRGFSNQPQHF. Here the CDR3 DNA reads TGTGCCTGGAGTCCCCGAGGCAGGGGCTTTAGCAATCAGCCCCAGCATTTT.

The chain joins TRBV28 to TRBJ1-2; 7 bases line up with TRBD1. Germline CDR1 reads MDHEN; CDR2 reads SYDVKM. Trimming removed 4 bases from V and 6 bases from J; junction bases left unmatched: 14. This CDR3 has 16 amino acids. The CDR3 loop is CASSSLGGADLDGYTF. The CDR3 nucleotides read TGTGCCAGCAGTTCCCTAGGGGGCGCGGATTTAGATGGCTACACCTTC.

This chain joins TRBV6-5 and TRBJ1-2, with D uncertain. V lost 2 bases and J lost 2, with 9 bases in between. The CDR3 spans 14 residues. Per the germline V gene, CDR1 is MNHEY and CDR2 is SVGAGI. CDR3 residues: CASSYERRNYGYTF. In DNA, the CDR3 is TGTGCCAGCAGTTACGAACGGAGAAACTATGGCTACACCTTC.

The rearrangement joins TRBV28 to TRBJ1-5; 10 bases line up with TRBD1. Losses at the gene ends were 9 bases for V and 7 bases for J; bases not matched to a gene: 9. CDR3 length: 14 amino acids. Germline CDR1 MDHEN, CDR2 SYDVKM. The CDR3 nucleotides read TGTGCCAGTGCCCCGGGACAGGGGTGGCAGCCCCAGCATTTT. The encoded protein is CASAPGQGWQPQHF.

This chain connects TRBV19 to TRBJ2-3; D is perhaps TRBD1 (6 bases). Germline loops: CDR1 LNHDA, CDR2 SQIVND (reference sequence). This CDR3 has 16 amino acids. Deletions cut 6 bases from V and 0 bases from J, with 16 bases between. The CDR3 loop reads CASSYSGAGSTDTQYF. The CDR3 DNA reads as TGTGCCAGTAGCTACTCAGGGGCCGGTAGCACAGATACGCAGTATTTT.

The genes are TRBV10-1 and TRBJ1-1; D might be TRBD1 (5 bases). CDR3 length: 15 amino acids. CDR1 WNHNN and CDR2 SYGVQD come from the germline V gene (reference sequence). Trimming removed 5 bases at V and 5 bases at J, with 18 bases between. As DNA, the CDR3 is TGCGCCAGCAGTCCATCCCGACAGTTTGGGACTGAAGCTTTCTTT. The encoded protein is CASSPSRQFGTEAFF.

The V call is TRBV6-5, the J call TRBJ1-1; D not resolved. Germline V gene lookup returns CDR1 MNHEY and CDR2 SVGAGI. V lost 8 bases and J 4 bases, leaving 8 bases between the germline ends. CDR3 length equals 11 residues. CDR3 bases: TGTGCCAGCGGTTGGAGCACTGAAGCTTTCTTT. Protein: CASGWSTEAFF.